This T cell receptor (beta chain) was captured by sequencing in a study of blood T cell repertoires in COVID-19. Whole-study context: From the United States, Italy and Spain came samples of acute and convalescent COVID-19.

Sequencing was performed with immunoSEQ multiplex PCR; in TCRdb, only in-frame clones are kept and a portion is missing. The table has hundreds of thousands of clones, 81% seen once. Seattle enrolled patients during active infection and tracked them longitudinally. V lost 0 bases and J 3 bases, leaving 18 bases between the germline ends. Germline V gene data show CDR1 as SGDLS and CDR2 as YYNGEE. The CDR3 is 17 residues long. This chain connects TRBV9 to TRBJ1-1, with a tentative D call TRBD1 (5 bases). This TCR derives from a woman of 80 years or more with COVID-19, enrolled during active disease. Sequencing used peripheral blood. The CDR3 loop reads CASSVGTVGGKDTEAFF. Here the CDR3 DNA reads TGTGCCAGCAGCGTAGGAACGGTGGGGGGGAAGGACACTGAAGCTTTCTTT.